This T cell receptor beta chain appears in the sequencing data of a study of T cells in narcolepsy. Germline trimming cut 2 bases from V and 7 bases from J; bases unmatched to any gene: 11. Germline-derived CDR1 and CDR2 are SGDLS and YYNGEE. CDR3 length equals 18 residues. Study-wide points: Comparing one patient's CSF and blood CD4+ clonotypes highlighted HCRT- and TRIB2-specific autoreactive clonotypes.

The data were produced by immunoSEQ multiplex PCR, yet TCRdb's version contains in-frame clones alone and is incomplete. The sample gives 24,000 or so clones, approximately 84% of which show up once; approximately 1.3% is in the top ten. Points on this clone: Its antigen is unknown.

Sequenced sample: CD45RA- memory CD4+ T cells from PBMCs. The receptor comes from a human donor with narcolepsy. This sequence joins TRBV9 and TRBJ2-1; TRBD2 matches at 14 bases. The CDR3 spells CASSVGTSGSSRFNEQFF. CDR3 in DNA: TGTGCCAGCAGCGTTGGGACTAGCGGGAGTTCGAGGTTTAATGAGCAGTTCTTC.